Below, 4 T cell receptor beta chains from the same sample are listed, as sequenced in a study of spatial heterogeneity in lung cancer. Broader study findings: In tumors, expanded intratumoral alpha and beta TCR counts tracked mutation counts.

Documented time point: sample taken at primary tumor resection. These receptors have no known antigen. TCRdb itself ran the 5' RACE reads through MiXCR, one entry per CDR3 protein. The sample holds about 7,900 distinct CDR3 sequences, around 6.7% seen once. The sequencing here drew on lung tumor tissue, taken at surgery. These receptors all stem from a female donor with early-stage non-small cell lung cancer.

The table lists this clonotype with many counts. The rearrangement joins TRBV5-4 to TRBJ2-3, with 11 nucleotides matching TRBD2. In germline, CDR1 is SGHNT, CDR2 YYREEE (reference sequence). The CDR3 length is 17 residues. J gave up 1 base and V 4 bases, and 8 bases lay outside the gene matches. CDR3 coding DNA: TGTGCCAGCAGCCCCCCCGGACTAGCGGGCCGCACAGATACGCAGTATTTT. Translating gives CASSPPGLAGRTDTQYF.

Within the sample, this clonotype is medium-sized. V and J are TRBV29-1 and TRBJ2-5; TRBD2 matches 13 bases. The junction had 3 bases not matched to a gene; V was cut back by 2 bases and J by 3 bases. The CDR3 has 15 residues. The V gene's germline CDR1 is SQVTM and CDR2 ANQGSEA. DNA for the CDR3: TGCAGCGTTGAACCTGGGACTAGCGGGAAAGAGACCCAGTACTTC. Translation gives CSVEPGTSGKETQYF.

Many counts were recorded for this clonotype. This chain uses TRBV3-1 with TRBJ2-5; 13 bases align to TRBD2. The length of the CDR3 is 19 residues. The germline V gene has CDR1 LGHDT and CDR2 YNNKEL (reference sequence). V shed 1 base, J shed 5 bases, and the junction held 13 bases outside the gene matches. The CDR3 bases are TGTGCCAGCAGCCAAGGATGGGGACTAGCGGGATCCGAGACGGAGACCCAGTACTTC. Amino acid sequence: CASSQGWGLAGSETETQYF.

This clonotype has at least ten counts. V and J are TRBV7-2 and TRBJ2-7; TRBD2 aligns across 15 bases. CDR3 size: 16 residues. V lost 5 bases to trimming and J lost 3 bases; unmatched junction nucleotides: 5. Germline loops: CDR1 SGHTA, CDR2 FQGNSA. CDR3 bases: TGTGCCAGCAGCGTACCGGGACTAGCGGGAGGCTACGAGCAGTACTTC. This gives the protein CASSVPGLAGGYEQYF.